These 20 T cell receptor beta chains originate from one sample sequenced in a study of blood T cell repertoires in COVID-19. Only in-frame clones appear in the TCRdb table, and some are missing; sequencing was by immunoSEQ multiplex PCR. The sample consists of over 250,000 clones, over 85% of them appearing once. The sequencing input was PBMCs or T cells enriched from blood (not recorded which). The receptors were sampled from a woman between 55 and 75 years old who had recovered from COVID-19.

This clone was counted a single time. The V and J genes are TRBV7-3 and TRBJ1-1; no definite D call. Per germline, CDR1 SGHTA and CDR2 FQGTGA. V gave up 5 bases and J gave up 5 bases, with 30 bases separating them. The length of the CDR3 is 19 residues. CDR3 sequence: CASSLRFASGGGRHTEAFF. CDR3 nucleotide sequence: TGTGCCAGCAGCCTAAGATTTGCCTCAGGTGGAGGGAGGCATACTGAAGCTTTCTTT.

The rearrangement links TRBV5-1 to TRBJ2-5; a weak D match, TRBD2 (5 bases). The CDR3 is 14 amino acids. The germline V gene has CDR1 SGHRS and CDR2 YFSETQ. V was pared by 1 base and J by 5 bases, with 12 bases between. The CDR3 sequence is CASSLTSTGETQYF. CDR3 in DNA: TGCGCCAGCAGCTTGACTAGTACGGGGGAGACCCAGTACTTC. The whole variable domain, filled in from reference TRBV5-1 and TRBJ2-5, reads KAGVTQTPRYLIKTRGQQVTLSCSPISGHRSVSWYQQTPGQGLQFLFEYFSETQRNKGNFPGRFSGRQFSNSRSEMNVSTLELGDSALYLCASSLTSTGETQYFGPGTRLLVL.

The V and J genes are TRBV19 and TRBJ2-1, with 10 bases lining up with TRBD2. The germline V gene has CDR1 LNHDA and CDR2 SQIVND (reference sequence). The CDR3 length is 15 residues. Trimming removed 5 bases from V and 2 bases from J; junction bases left unmatched: 3. The CDR3 sequence: CASSPGLAPYNEQFF. The CDR3 DNA sequence: TGTGCCAGTAGTCCGGGACTAGCGCCCTACAATGAGCAGTTCTTC.

The chain combines TRBV29-1 with TRBJ2-7, with a possible D match to TRBD2 (5 bases). Germline-derived CDR1 and CDR2 are SQVTM and ANQGSEA. V was shortened by 2 bases and J by 7 bases, with 9 bases between the two germline ends. The CDR3 loop spans 11 amino acids. CDR3 loop: CSVEWETEQYF. The CDR3 nucleotides are TGCAGCGTTGAATGGGAGACAGAGCAGTACTTC.

The genes are TRBV25-1 and TRBJ2-4; TRBD2 matches 8 bases. Germline CDR1 and CDR2: MGHDK and SYGVNS. The CDR3 covers 14 residues. V trimming: 3 bases; J trimming: 6 bases; junction bases outside the gene matches: 4. The CDR3 region is CASSDPSGLNIQYF. The CDR3 nucleotides read TGTGCCAGCAGTGACCCTAGCGGGCTAAACATTCAGTACTTC. The full variable domain, its missing parts supplied by reference TRBV25-1 and TRBJ2-4, is EADIYQTPRYLVIGTGKKITLECSQTMGHDKMYWYQQDPGMELHLIHYSYGVNSTEKGDLSSESTVSRIRTEHFPLTLESARPSHTSQYLCASSDPSGLNIQYFGAGTRLSVL.

The chain combines TRBV7-2 with TRBJ2-5; D gene unclear. The CDR3 spans 13 residues. Trimming removed 5 bases from V and 5 bases from J, with 12 bases in between. The germline gives CDR1 SGHTA, CDR2 FQGNSA. CDR3 protein: CASSGATGETQYF. The CDR3 region has the DNA TGTGCCAGCAGCGGAGCCACCGGGGAGACCCAGTACTTC.

This chain connects TRBV18 to TRBJ1-1; D not certain. The CDR3 spans 13 residues. The V gene lost 6 bases and the J gene lost 0 bases, with 8 bases spanning the gap. Germline V gene sequence: CDR1 KGHSH, CDR2 LQKENI. CDR3 nucleotides: TGTGCCAGCTCTCTGCCAGTGAACACTGAAGCTTTCTTT. It codes for CASSLPVNTEAFF.

This chain connects TRBV10-1 to TRBJ2-1, with TRBD2 matching over 7 bases. The V gene end was trimmed by 3 bases and the J gene end by 5 bases; junction bases not matched to a gene: 7. Germline V gene lookup returns CDR1 WNHNN and CDR2 SYGVQD (reference sequence). This CDR3 has 15 amino acids. The chain's CDR3 is CASSDPGGTHNEQFF. CDR3 sequence (DNA): TGCGCCAGCAGTGACCCCGGGGGGACCCACAATGAGCAGTTCTTC.

The rearrangement links TRBV2 to TRBJ2-5; weak D call: TRBD2 (6 bases). The CDR3 length is 13 residues. Germline lookup yields CDR1 SNHLY and CDR2 FYNNEI. The ends were cut back, 6 bases at V and 6 bases at J, with 14 bases in the middle. DNA for the CDR3: TGTGCCAGCAGCGGAGGGACCACACAGACCCAGTACTTC. It codes for CASSGGTTQTQYF. Full variable domain (missing parts from reference TRBV2 and TRBJ2-5): EPEVTQTPSHQVTQMGQEVILRCVPISNHLYFYWYRQILGQKVEFLVSFYNNEISEKSEIFDDQFSVERPDGSNFTLKIRSTKLEDSAMYFCASSGGTTQTQYFGPGTRLLVL.

The CDR3 bases are TGTGCCAGCAGTTACAGGGGTCACGAGCAGTACTTC. It codes for CASSYRGHEQYF. This rearrangement joins TRBV12-3 or TRBV12-4 to TRBJ2-7, with 7 bases identical to TRBD1. Trimming removed 4 bases from V and 5 bases from J; junction bases left unmatched: 2. CDR3 length equals 12 residues.

V usage is TRBV19 and J usage is TRBJ1-2; perhaps TRBD1 as D (6 bases). Per the germline V gene, CDR1 is LNHDA and CDR2 is SQIVND (reference sequence). The CDR3 is 12 amino acids. V lost 8 bases and J lost 5, with 12 bases in between. CDR3 sequence reads: CASLAGEYGYTF. The CDR3 bases are TGTGCCAGTCTGGCAGGGGAGTATGGCTACACCTTC.

The chain recombines TRBV11-2 with TRBJ2-1; 10 nucleotides agree with TRBD2. Trimming cost V 1 base and J 0 bases; bases outside gene matches: 6. This CDR3 has 18 amino acids. Germline CDR1 and CDR2: SGHAT and FQNNGV. This CDR3 reads CASSLVAGGQSSYNEQFF. The CDR3, as DNA: TGTGCCAGCAGCTTAGTAGCGGGGGGACAGAGCTCCTACAATGAGCAGTTCTTC.

This rearrangement joins TRBV7-6 to TRBJ1-1, with 10 bases aligning to TRBD1. The germline V gene has CDR1 SGHVS and CDR2 FNYEAQ. The V gene end was trimmed by 1 base and the J gene end by 10 bases; junction bases not matched to a gene: 9. CDR3 length: 15 amino acids. The CDR3 DNA reads TGTGCCAGCAGCTTAGTGGAGACAGGGGGCGGCGGAGCTTTCTTT. This sequence encodes CASSLVETGGGGAFF. The whole variable domain, remainder taken from reference TRBV7-6 and TRBJ1-1, is GAGVSQSPRYKVTKRGQDVALRCDPISGHVSLYWYRQALGQGPEFLTYFNYEAQQDKSGLPNDRFSAERPEGSISTLTIQRTEQRDSAMYRCASSLVETGGGGAFFGQGTRLTVV.

The CDR3, as DNA: TGTGCCAGCAGCTTGGGTCCTACGGGAGGGCCAAATGAGCAGTTCTTC. This codes for CASSLGPTGGPNEQFF. This chain links TRBV11-2 with TRBJ2-1, with 8 nucleotides matching TRBD2. The CDR3 spans 16 residues. Germline values: CDR1 SGHAT, CDR2 FQNNGV. With 3 bases clipped from V and 7 bases from J, the junction kept 11 bases outside the gene matches.

This clone appeared once. The chain carries TRBV2 and TRBJ2-5; 11 bases fit TRBD2. Trimming took 8 bases from V and 5 from J; bases not matched to a gene: 7. CDR3 length: 14 amino acids. Germline V gene lookup returns CDR1 SNHLY and CDR2 FYNNEI. The CDR3 DNA sequence: TGTGCCAGCCCGATACTAGCGGGGGCTGAGACCCAGTACTTC. Its protein product is CASPILAGAETQYF. The whole variable domain, filled in from reference TRBV2 and TRBJ2-5, reads EPEVTQTPSHQVTQMGQEVILRCVPISNHLYFYWYRQILGQKVEFLVSFYNNEISEKSEIFDDQFSVERPDGSNFTLKIRSTKLEDSAMYFCASPILAGAETQYFGPGTRLLVL.

The chain uses TRBV6-5 and TRBJ2-1; the match to TRBD2 covers 7 bases. CDR1 is MNHEY, CDR2 SVGAGI, per germline. The V segment lost 7 bases and the J segment 7 bases; nucleotides outside the gene matches: 1. This CDR3 comprises 11 residues. CDR3: CASTGGNEQFF. The CDR3 DNA sequence: TGTGCCAGCACCGGGGGGAATGAGCAGTTCTTC.

The chain links TRBV11-2 to TRBJ2-7; D ambiguous. This CDR3 comprises 15 residues. V shed 5 bases and J shed 3 bases, with 17 bases lying between them. The V gene's germline CDR1 is SGHAT and CDR2 FQNNGV. CDR3 nucleotide sequence: TGTGCCAGCAGCGCCCACAGATATCCCAACTACGAGCAGTACTTC. This gives the protein CASSAHRYPNYEQYF.

The chain joins TRBV28 to TRBJ1-6; D is ambiguous. This CDR3 spans 14 amino acids. The germline gives CDR1 MDHEN, CDR2 SYDVKM. Trimming stripped 7 bases from V and 6 bases from J, with 13 bases between. CDR3: CASTTSRVNSPLHF. CDR3 nucleotides: TGTGCCAGCACAACCTCGAGAGTTAATTCACCCCTCCACTTT.

In the case of this clone: Different DNA sequences within this sample yield the same CDR3. This chain connects TRBV6-5 to TRBJ1-3; D unclear. CDR1 is MNHEY and CDR2 is SVGAGI in the germline V gene. V dropped 0 bases and J dropped 7 bases, with 13 bases sitting between them. There are 15 residues in the CDR3. The CDR3, as DNA: TGTGCCAGCAGTTACTCGGAGGGTAGCGGGAACACCATATATTTT. Protein: CASSYSEGSGNTIYF.

V gene TRBV7-2 combines with J gene TRBJ2-3, with D possibly being TRBD1 (5 bases). The germline V and J ends were trimmed by 1 base and 2 bases, with 16 bases remaining between them. The germline CDR1 and CDR2 sequences are SGHTA and FQGNSA. The CDR3 consists of 17 residues. The CDR3 here is CASSLDGLSGSTDTQYF. The CDR3 nucleotides read TGTGCCAGCAGCTTAGATGGCCTTTCAGGGTCCACAGATACGCAGTATTTT.